This T cell receptor beta chain originates from a study of CD8+CD57+ T cells in acquired aplastic anemia. General study points: A set of around 30 CD8+ CDR3 sequences was shared between patients and controls, and these sequences appeared highly expressed in patients.

The use of genomic DNA as template underpinned the TCR beta VDJ and CDR3 profiling. Using its own MiXCR run on the reads, TCRdb lists one record per CDR3 protein. The sample has roughly 200,000 distinct CDR3 sequences; less than 65% are singletons. Individuals selected for sequencing had exhibited CD8+CD57+ cell expansion on flow cytometry. Germline CDR1 reads SGHVS; CDR2 reads FQNEAQ. The CDR3 consists of 14 residues. As to this clonotype: Its antigen is still unknown. A much larger clone sits a single nucleotide away, making a read error possible.

Sequencing was done on a sample of sorted CD4+, CD8+, or CD8+CD57+ T cells (not recorded which) from PBMCs. This sequence originates from a human donor with aplastic anemia. J is TRBJ2-7 and V is TRBV7-8; 8 nucleotides agree with TRBD1. CDR3 nucleotide sequence: TGTGCCAGCAGCGAATACGGGACAGGCTACGAGAAGTACTTC. It translates to CASSEYGTGYEKYF. Drawing the rest from reference TRBV7-8 and TRBJ2-7, the complete variable domain is GAGVSQSPRYKVAKRGQDVALRCDPISGHVSLFWYQQALGQGPEFLTYFQNEAQLDKSGLPSDRFFAERPEGSVSTLKIQRTQQEDSAVYLCASSEYGTGYEKYFGPGTRLTVT.